Shown below are 9 T cell receptor beta chains from a single sample sequenced in a study of glioma-infiltrating T cells after dendritic cell vaccination. Specified time point: after dendritic cell vaccination, including at tumor progression/relapse. The method was immunoSEQ multiplex PCR; TCRdb's version includes in-frame clones alone and lacks a portion of them. This sample yields roughly 85,000 clones, of which roughly 85% are seen a single time; under 8.5% belongs to the top ten. Specimen: blood, collected after dendritic cell vaccination. The receptors come from a human donor with glioblastoma.

As for this clone: One end of the junction is discordant with germline, which a read error may explain. The rearrangement uses TRBV5-6 and TRBJ2-2, with D perhaps matching TRBD1 (6 bases). Germline lookup yields CDR1 SGHDT and CDR2 YYEEEE. The CDR3 covers 14 residues. CDR3 sequence (DNA): TGTGCCAGCAGTTTGGGGGCGTATACCGGGGAGCTGTTTTTT. As protein: CASSLGAYTGELFF.

The chain links TRBV28 to TRBJ1-2; 7 bases match TRBD1. Germline-derived CDR1 and CDR2 are MDHEN and SYDVKM. J gave up 0 bases and V 9 bases, and 10 bases lay outside the gene matches. The CDR3 extends over 15 amino acids. The CDR3, as DNA: TGTGCCAGTGGGAGTGGACAGGAAGCTAACTATGGCTACACCTTC. It encodes CASGSGQEANYGYTF.

This clone has just a few counts. The genes are TRBV6-5 and TRBJ2-7, with 7 bases lining up with TRBD1. Germline V lookup: CDR1 MNHEY, CDR2 SVGAGI. The trim removed 2 bases at V and 6 bases at J, leaving 13 bases unmatched. The CDR3 extends over 16 amino acids. CDR3 sequence (DNA): TGTGCCAGCAGTTACAGTAGTTGGCAGGGGGTGGCCGAGCAGTACTTC. Protein: CASSYSSWQGVAEQYF.

This chain links TRBV5-4 with TRBJ2-7; a weak D match, TRBD2 (5 bases). Germline V lookup: CDR1 SGHNT, CDR2 YYREEE (reference sequence). The ends were cut back, 0 bases at V and 7 bases at J, with 8 bases in the middle. The CDR3 loop spans 12 amino acids. Here the CDR3 DNA reads TGTGCCAGCAGCTTGGTTTCGGGGGAGCAGTACTTC. Protein product: CASSLVSGEQYF.

This clone appeared a single time. The chain joins TRBV27 to TRBJ1-6; 7 nucleotides match TRBD1. The V gene's germline CDR1 is MNHEY and CDR2 SMNVEV (reference sequence). The CDR3 extends over 16 amino acids. V shed 5 bases and J 0 bases; nucleotides not matched to a gene: 4. The CDR3 loop is CASSPRGSSYNSPLHF. The DNA for the CDR3 is TGTGCCAGCAGTCCCAGGGGGAGCTCCTATAATTCACCCCTCCACTTT.

This rearrangement joins TRBV7-6 to TRBJ2-3, with D maybe TRBD1 (6 bases). Germline V gives CDR1 SGHVS, CDR2 FNYEAQ. This CDR3 region has 14 residues. V gave up 4 bases and J gave up 2 bases, with 10 bases separating them. CDR3 DNA: TGTGCCAGCAGCTCAGGACAGAACACAGATACGCAGTATTTT. Protein: CASSSGQNTDTQYF.

The rearrangement uses TRBV6-5 and TRBJ2-7; 7 bases fit TRBD1. Per germline, CDR1 MNHEY and CDR2 SVGAGI. The CDR3 covers 14 residues. The ends lost 5 bases at V and 0 bases at J; junction bases unmatched: 4. CDR3 in amino acids: CASSPDRSSYEQYF. The CDR3 nucleotides are TGTGCCAGCAGTCCGGACAGGAGCTCCTACGAGCAGTACTTC.

The chain links TRBV7-3 to TRBJ2-5; 7 bases match TRBD1. With 4 bases clipped from V and 2 bases from J, the junction kept 1 base outside the gene matches. This CDR3 contains 13 residues. Germline CDR1 reads SGHTA; CDR2 reads FQGTGA. In nucleotides, the CDR3 is TGTGCCAGCAGCTCGGGACAGCAAGAGACCCAGTACTTC. Residues: CASSSGQQETQYF.

V usage is TRBV7-6 and J usage is TRBJ2-1, with 8 nucleotides matching TRBD1. The CDR3 covers 15 residues. Germline V CDR1 and CDR2: SGHVS, FNYEAQ. The trim removed 5 bases at V and 2 bases at J, leaving 5 bases unmatched. The CDR3 loop reads CASSPQGGTYNEQFF. The CDR3 DNA sequence: TGTGCCAGCAGCCCACAGGGGGGCACCTACAATGAGCAGTTCTTC.